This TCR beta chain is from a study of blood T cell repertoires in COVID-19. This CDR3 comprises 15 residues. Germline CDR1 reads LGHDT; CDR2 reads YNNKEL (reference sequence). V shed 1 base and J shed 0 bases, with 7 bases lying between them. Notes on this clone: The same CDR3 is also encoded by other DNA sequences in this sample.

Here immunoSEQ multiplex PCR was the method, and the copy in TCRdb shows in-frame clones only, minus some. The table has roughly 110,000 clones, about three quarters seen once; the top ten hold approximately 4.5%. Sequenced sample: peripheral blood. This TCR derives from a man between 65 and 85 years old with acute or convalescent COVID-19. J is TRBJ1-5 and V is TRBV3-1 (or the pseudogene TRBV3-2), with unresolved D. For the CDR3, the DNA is TGTGCCAGCAGCCAAGGTAGAAGTAGCAATCAGCCCCAGCATTTT. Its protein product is CASSQGRSSNQPQHF.